The 18 T cell receptor beta chains given below trace back to one sample, sequenced in a study of T cell clones after liver transplantation. Using immunoSEQ multiplex PCR, the repertoire was profiled, and TCRdb retains in-frame clones only, with some absent. Among 77,000 or so clones, 80% were seen once, and the ten largest hold about 0.79%. Sequences were derived from CD4+ T cells from blood, sampled 12 months after liver transplant. These receptors came from a human patient who received a liver transplant. Some of the T cells might come from the graft donor.

This sequence joins TRBV29-1 and TRBJ2-7, with 9 bases aligning to TRBD1. Trimming removed 5 bases from V and 0 bases from J; junction bases left unmatched: 11. This CDR3 region has 16 residues. CDR1 SQVTM and CDR2 ANQGSEA come from the germline V gene. The CDR3 DNA follows: TGCAGCGTTCGGCGGACCGGGACAGGGACCTCCTACGAGCAGTACTTC. Encoded protein: CSVRRTGTGTSYEQYF.

The CDR3 DNA reads as TGTGCCAGCAGCTTTGACCCCGGGAGGGGCTACACCTTC. Translated: CASSFDPGRGYTF. This sequence joins TRBV7-9 and TRBJ1-2; D not resolved. Germline V CDR1 and CDR2: SEHNR, FQNEAQ (reference sequence). The V gene lost 3 bases and the J gene lost 8 bases, with 13 bases spanning the gap. The CDR3 extends over 13 amino acids.

The rearrangement uses TRBV7-9 and TRBJ1-2; no reliable D call. Trimming stripped 0 bases from V and 5 bases from J, with 4 bases between. This CDR3 spans 12 amino acids. From germline, CDR1 is SEHNR and CDR2 FQNEAQ (reference sequence). In nucleotides, the CDR3 is TGTGCCAGCAGCTTAGCAGGGTATGGCTACACCTTC. Translating gives CASSLAGYGYTF.

The DNA of the CDR3 is TGTGCCATCAGGCCCGAAGGCACTGAAGCTTTCTTT. Its protein is CAIRPEGTEAFF. The V and J genes are TRBV10-3 and TRBJ1-1; no definite D call. V dropped 6 bases and J dropped 4 bases, with 9 bases sitting between them. The CDR3 extends over 12 amino acids. Germline V lookup: CDR1 ENHRY, CDR2 SYGVKD.

The rearrangement uses TRBV6-5 and TRBJ1-2; 7 nucleotides match TRBD1. CDR1 is MNHEY and CDR2 is SVGAGI in the germline V gene. The CDR3 contains 14 residues. Trimming at V came to 5 bases and at J to 4 bases, leaving 7 bases not matched to a gene. Here the CDR3 DNA reads TGTGCCAGCAGTCACAAGGGGGCTGGCTATGGCTACACCTTC. Residues: CASSHKGAGYGYTF.

The J gene is TRBJ1-4, the V gene TRBV29-1, with D perhaps TRBD1 (6 bases). Per the germline V gene, CDR1 is SQVTM and CDR2 is ANQGSEA. This CDR3 is 12 amino acids long. V was pared by 6 bases and J by 11 bases, with 16 bases between. DNA of the CDR3: TGCAGCGTCAAAGCCCTCGGACAGAAACTGTTTTTT. This translates into CSVKALGQKLFF.

The V gene is TRBV28, the J gene TRBJ2-1, with 11 bases matching TRBD2. The CDR3 consists of 15 residues. V lost 7 bases and J lost 9; bases outside the gene matches: 11. Germline lookup yields CDR1 MDHEN and CDR2 SYDVKM. The CDR3 here is CASTQGLAAIREQFF. The CDR3 DNA follows: TGTGCCAGCACCCAGGGACTAGCGGCCATTCGTGAGCAGTTCTTC.

CDR3 DNA sequence: TGTGCCAGCAGTTTATTCCTGACGGACTATGGCTACACCTTC. Its protein is CASSLFLTDYGYTF. The chain carries TRBV28 and TRBJ1-2; D remains unclear. Germline CDR1 is MDHEN and CDR2 is SYDVKM. The CDR3 has 14 residues. Trimming removed 1 base at V and 3 bases at J, with 9 bases between.

The rearrangement joins TRBV2 to TRBJ2-7; no firm D call. Germline loops: CDR1 SNHLY, CDR2 FYNNEI. This CDR3 has 13 amino acids. V dropped 4 bases and J dropped 5 bases, with 12 bases sitting between them. CDR3: CASSVTRDHEQYF. The DNA of the CDR3 is TGTGCCAGCAGTGTTACCCGAGACCACGAGCAGTACTTC. Together with reference TRBV2 and TRBJ2-7, the CDR3 gives the full variable domain: EPEVTQTPSHQVTQMGQEVILRCVPISNHLYFYWYRQILGQKVEFLVSFYNNEISEKSEIFDDQFSVERPDGSNFTLKIRSTKLEDSAMYFCASSVTRDHEQYFGPGTRLTVT.

The genes are TRBV2 and TRBJ2-5; no clear D. V lost 6 bases and J lost 0, with 2 bases in between. CDR3 length equals 11 residues. Germline V gives CDR1 SNHLY, CDR2 FYNNEI. CDR3 DNA: TGTGCCAGCAGCTACCAAGAGACCCAGTACTTC. This codes for CASSYQETQYF. Combining the CDR3 with reference TRBV2 and TRBJ2-5 gives the whole variable domain EPEVTQTPSHQVTQMGQEVILRCVPISNHLYFYWYRQILGQKVEFLVSFYNNEISEKSEIFDDQFSVERPDGSNFTLKIRSTKLEDSAMYFCASSYQETQYFGPGTRLLVL.

The chain joins TRBV19 to TRBJ2-5, with 11 bases aligning to TRBD1. CDR1 is LNHDA, CDR2 SQIVND, per germline (reference sequence). The CDR3 is 15 residues long. V was pared by 5 bases and J by 5 bases, with 7 bases of the junction left unmatched. The CDR3 bases are TGTGCCAGTAGTCCGGACAGGGGGCCAGGGGAGACCCAGTACTTC. Its translation: CASSPDRGPGETQYF.

The rearrangement uses TRBV11-1 and TRBJ2-3, with 7 bases lining up with TRBD1. The CDR3 is 14 residues long. V lost 5 bases, J lost 4 bases, and 6 bases stayed unmatched. Germline lookup yields CDR1 SGHAT and CDR2 FQDESV (reference sequence). The CDR3 coding sequence is TGTGCCAGCAGCATGACAGGGTACCCAGATACGCAGTATTTT. It encodes CASSMTGYPDTQYF.

This chain connects TRBV25-1 to TRBJ2-7; D may match TRBD1 or TRBD2 (5 bases each). Germline CDR1 MGHDK, CDR2 SYGVNS. Trimming left V 4 bases short and J 1 base short, with 14 bases between. The CDR3 runs to 15 residues. Here the CDR3 reads CASSATGTKSYEQYF. The CDR3 nucleotides read TGTGCCAGCAGTGCCACCGGGACCAAATCCTACGAGCAGTACTTC.

This clone has more than one count but fewer than ten. The CDR3 DNA sequence: TGTGCCAGCAGCCAACTTGGATTCATGAACACTGAAGCTTTCTTT. Its protein is CASSQLGFMNTEAFF. The chain recombines TRBV14 with TRBJ1-1; D is unresolved. Trimming stripped 2 bases from V and 0 bases from J, with 10 bases between. The CDR3 has 15 amino acids. CDR1 SGHDN and CDR2 FVKESK come from the germline V gene.

The chain has TRBV18 and TRBJ1-1; 7 bases align to TRBD1. This CDR3 region has 17 residues. V shed 1 base, J shed 1 base, and the junction held 9 bases outside the gene matches. The germline V gene encodes CDR1 KGHSH and CDR2 LQKENI. CDR3 DNA: TGTGCCAGCTCACCACTAAAGGGACAGCTTCAGAACACTGAAGCTTTCTTT. Translation gives CASSPLKGQLQNTEAFF.

This clone was picked up a small number of times. V usage is TRBV9 and J usage is TRBJ1-2, with TRBD1 identical over 10 bases. This CDR3 is 15 amino acids long. The germline V gene has CDR1 SGDLS and CDR2 YYNGEE. Trimming removed 3 bases from V and 4 bases from J; junction bases left unmatched: 6. DNA for the CDR3: TGTGCCAGCAGCGCCTGGACAGGGGGGACCTATGGCTACACCTTC. This translates into CASSAWTGGTYGYTF.

This clone showed up just a few times. The chain joins TRBV9 to TRBJ2-2; TRBD2 aligns across 8 bases. Germline V lookup: CDR1 SGDLS, CDR2 YYNGEE. The ends lost 3 bases at V and 0 bases at J; junction bases unmatched: 4. This CDR3 is built from 16 residues. Here the CDR3 DNA reads TGTGCCAGCAGCGCCACTAGCGGAACGAACACCGGGGAGCTGTTTTTT. Translation gives CASSATSGTNTGELFF.

V gene TRBV2 combines with J gene TRBJ1-2, with a tentative D call TRBD1 (6 bases). V was pared by 7 bases and J by 4 bases, with 16 bases between. Germline-derived CDR1 and CDR2 are SNHLY and FYNNEI. This CDR3 spans 14 amino acids. CDR3 residues: CASTRSQGSYGYTF. In DNA form, the CDR3 reads TGTGCCAGCACCAGATCCCAGGGGTCCTATGGCTACACCTTC.